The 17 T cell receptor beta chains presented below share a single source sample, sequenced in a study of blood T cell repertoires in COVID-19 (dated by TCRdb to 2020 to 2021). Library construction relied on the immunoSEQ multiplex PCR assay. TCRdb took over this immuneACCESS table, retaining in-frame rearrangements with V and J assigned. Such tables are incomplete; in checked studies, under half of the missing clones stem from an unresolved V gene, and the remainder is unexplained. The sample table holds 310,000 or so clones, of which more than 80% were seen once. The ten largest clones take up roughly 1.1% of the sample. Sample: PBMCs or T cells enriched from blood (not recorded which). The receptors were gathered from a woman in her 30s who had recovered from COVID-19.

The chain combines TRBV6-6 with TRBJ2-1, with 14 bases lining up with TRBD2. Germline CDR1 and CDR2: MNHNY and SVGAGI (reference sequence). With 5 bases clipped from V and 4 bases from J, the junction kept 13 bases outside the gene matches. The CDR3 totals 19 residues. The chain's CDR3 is CASSPTSGRASGRYNEQFF. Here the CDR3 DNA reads TGTGCCAGCAGTCCGACTAGCGGGAGGGCCTCCGGGAGATACAATGAGCAGTTCTTC.

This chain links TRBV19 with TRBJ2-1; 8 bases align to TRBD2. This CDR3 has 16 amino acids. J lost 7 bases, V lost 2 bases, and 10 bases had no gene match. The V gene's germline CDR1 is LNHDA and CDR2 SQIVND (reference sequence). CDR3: CASSIRAAGGKNEQFF. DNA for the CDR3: TGTGCCAGTAGTATACGGGCCGCGGGAGGTAAAAATGAGCAGTTCTTC. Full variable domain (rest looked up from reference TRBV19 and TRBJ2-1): DGGITQSPKYLFRKEGQNVTLSCEQNLNHDAMYWYRQDPGQGLRLIYYSQIVNDFQKGDIAEGYSVSREKKESFPLTVTSAQKNPTAFYLCASSIRAAGGKNEQFFGPGTRLTVL.

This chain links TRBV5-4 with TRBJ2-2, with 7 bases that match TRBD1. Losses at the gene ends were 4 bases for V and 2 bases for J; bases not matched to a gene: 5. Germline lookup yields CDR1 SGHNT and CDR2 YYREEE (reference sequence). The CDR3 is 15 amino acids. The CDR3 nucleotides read TGTGCCAGCAGCCGACAGGGTACTAACACCGGGGAGCTGTTTTTT. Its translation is CASSRQGTNTGELFF.

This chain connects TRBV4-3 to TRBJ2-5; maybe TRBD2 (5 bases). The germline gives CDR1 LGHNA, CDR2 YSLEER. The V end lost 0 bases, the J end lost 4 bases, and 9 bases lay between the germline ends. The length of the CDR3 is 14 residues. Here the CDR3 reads CASSQDWAGETQYF. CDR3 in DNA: TGCGCCAGCAGCCAAGATTGGGCGGGAGAGACCCAGTACTTC.

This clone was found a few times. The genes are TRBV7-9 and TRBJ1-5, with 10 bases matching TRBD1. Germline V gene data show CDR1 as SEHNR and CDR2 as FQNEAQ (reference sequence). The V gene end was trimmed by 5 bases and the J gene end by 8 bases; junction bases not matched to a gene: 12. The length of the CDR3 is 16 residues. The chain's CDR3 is CASSQAYGTGDKPQHF. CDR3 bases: TGTGCCAGCAGCCAAGCTTATGGGACAGGGGATAAGCCCCAGCATTTT.

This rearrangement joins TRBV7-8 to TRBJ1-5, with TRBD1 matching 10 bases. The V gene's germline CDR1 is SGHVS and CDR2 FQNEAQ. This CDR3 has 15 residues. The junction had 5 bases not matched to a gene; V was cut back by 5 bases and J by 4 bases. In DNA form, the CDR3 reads TGTGCCAGCAGCCGGGACAGGGGTACTAATCAGCCCCAGCATTTT. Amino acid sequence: CASSRDRGTNQPQHF. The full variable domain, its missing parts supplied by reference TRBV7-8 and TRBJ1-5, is GAGVSQSPRYKVAKRGQDVALRCDPISGHVSLFWYQQALGQGPEFLTYFQNEAQLDKSGLPSDRFFAERPEGSVSTLKIQRTQQEDSAVYLCASSRDRGTNQPQHFGDGTRLSIL.

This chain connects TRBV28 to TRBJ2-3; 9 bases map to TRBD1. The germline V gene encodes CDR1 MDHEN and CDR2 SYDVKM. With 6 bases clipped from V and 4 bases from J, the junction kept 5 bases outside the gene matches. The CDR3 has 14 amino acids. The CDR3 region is CASRTGGAADTQYF. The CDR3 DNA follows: TGTGCCAGCAGAACAGGGGGCGCAGCAGATACGCAGTATTTT.

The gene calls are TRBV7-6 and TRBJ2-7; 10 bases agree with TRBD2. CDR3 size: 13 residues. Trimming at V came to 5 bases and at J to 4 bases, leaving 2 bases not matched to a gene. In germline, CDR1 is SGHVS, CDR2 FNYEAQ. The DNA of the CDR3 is TGTGCCAGCAGCCCTAGCGGGAGTTACGAGCAGTACTTC. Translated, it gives CASSPSGSYEQYF.

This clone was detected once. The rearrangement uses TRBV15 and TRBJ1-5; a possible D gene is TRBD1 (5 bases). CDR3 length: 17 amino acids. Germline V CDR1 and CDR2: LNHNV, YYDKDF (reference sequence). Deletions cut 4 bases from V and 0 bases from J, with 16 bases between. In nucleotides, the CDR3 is TGTGCCACCAGCATCAGACAGCCCGTATATAGCAATCAGCCCCAGCATTTT. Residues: CATSIRQPVYSNQPQHF.

This chain's CDR3 is CASSRNRDRVSNEQFF. CDR3 coding DNA: TGTGCCAGCAGTCGCAACCGGGACAGGGTATCGAATGAGCAGTTCTTC. V gene TRBV14 combines with J gene TRBJ2-1; 9 nucleotides agree with TRBD1. This CDR3 spans 16 amino acids. Germline V lookup: CDR1 SGHDN, CDR2 FVKESK. V trimming: 6 bases; J trimming: 7 bases; junction bases outside the gene matches: 13.

The CDR3 DNA reads as TGTGCCAGCAGCGACAGGGGTAGGATCGGAACTGAAGCTTTCTTT. Translating it yields CASSDRGRIGTEAFF. This chain connects TRBV27 to TRBJ1-1, with 8 nucleotides matching TRBD1. The V segment lost 6 bases and the J segment 5 bases; nucleotides outside the gene matches: 11. This CDR3 is 15 amino acids long. The V gene's germline CDR1 is MNHEY and CDR2 SMNVEV (reference sequence).

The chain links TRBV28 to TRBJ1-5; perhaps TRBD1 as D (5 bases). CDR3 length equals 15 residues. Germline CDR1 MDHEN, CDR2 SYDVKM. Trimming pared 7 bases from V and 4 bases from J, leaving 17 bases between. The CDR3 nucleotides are TGTGCCAGCAATCCTTCCGGGACTTGGAATCAGCCCCAGCATTTT. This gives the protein CASNPSGTWNQPQHF.

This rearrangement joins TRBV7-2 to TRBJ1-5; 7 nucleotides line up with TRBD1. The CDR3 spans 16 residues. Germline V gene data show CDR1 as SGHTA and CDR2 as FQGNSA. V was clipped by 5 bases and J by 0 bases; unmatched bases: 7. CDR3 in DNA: TGTGCCAGCAGCGAGGGGGCATTTTATAGCAATCAGCCCCAGCATTTT. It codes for CASSEGAFYSNQPQHF.

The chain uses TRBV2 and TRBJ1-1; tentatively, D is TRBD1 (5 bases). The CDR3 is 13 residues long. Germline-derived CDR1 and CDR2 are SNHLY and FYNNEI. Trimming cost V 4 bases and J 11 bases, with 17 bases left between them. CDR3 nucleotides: TGTGCCAGCAGTGCCCTCTCCAGGGAAAGGGCTTTCTTT. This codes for CASSALSRERAFF.

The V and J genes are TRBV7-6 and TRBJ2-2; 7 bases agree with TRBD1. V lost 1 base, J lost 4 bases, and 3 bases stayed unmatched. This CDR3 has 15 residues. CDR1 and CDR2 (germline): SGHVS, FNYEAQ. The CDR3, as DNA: TGTGCCAGCAGCTTAGGAGGGGGCGGCACCGGGGAGCTGTTTTTT. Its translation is CASSLGGGGTGELFF.

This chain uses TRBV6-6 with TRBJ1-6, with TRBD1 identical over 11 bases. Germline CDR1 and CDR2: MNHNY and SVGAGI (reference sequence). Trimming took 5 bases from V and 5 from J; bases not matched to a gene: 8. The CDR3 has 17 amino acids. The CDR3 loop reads CASSRRDRGSNNSPLHF. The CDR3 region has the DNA TGTGCCAGCAGTCGCCGGGACAGGGGGTCCAATAATTCACCCCTCCACTTT.

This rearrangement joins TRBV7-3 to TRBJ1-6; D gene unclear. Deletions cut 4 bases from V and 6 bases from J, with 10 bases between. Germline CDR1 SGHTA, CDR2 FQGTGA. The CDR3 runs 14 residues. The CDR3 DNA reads TGTGCCAGCAGCTCCACACGGGTTAATTCACCCCTCCACTTT. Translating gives CASSSTRVNSPLHF.